This record concerns one TCR beta chain sequence. This entry belongs to a study of T cell changes during pregnancy in multiple sclerosis. Only in-frame clones appear in the TCRdb table, and some are missing; sequencing was by immunoSEQ multiplex PCR. The sample has under 80,000 clones, 85% to 95% seen once. This CDR3 has 17 residues. The V end was cut by 0 bases, the J end by 0 bases, with 15 bases between. Germline CDR1 LGHNA, CDR2 YSLEER. Here the sequenced sample was peripheral blood, taken before pregnancy. V usage is TRBV4-3 and J usage is TRBJ2-7; D not resolved. This sequence originates from a female donor with multiple sclerosis, enrolled in a pregnancy study. CDR3 DNA sequence: TGCGCCAGCAGCCAAGATCCATCTCGCGCGAACTCCTACGAGCAGTACTTC. As protein: CASSQDPSRANSYEQYF.